Listed below are T cell receptor beta chains from one sample, sequenced in a study of blood T cell repertoires in COVID-19. Using immunoSEQ multiplex PCR, the repertoire was profiled, and TCRdb retains in-frame clones only, with some absent. The sample consists of approximately 330,000 clones, around 90% of them appearing once. Sample: peripheral blood. Receptors were obtained from a man aged 30 to 45 with COVID-19, enrolled during active disease. The CDR3 runs from the conserved cysteine through the conserved F or W. A D gene is named only where the DNA matches it firmly. Size is omitted from some rows. Given values are once, few, many or a class for expanded clones.

>TRBV7-6|TRBJ1-5|TRBD1|once
TGTGCCAGCAGCTCAGGACAGGGTGGTAATCAGCCCCAGCATTTT
CASSSGQGGNQPQHF
>TRBV11-2|TRBJ2-5|TRBD2|.
TGTGCCAGCAGCCCGAGACTAGCGGGAGGAGAGACCCAGTACTTC
CASSPRLAGGETQYF
>TRBV10-2|TRBJ1-2|.|.
TGCGCCAGCAGTTATGGACAGCCCCCTGGCTACACCTTC
CASSYGQPPGYTF
>TRBV29-1|TRBJ2-5|TRBD2|once
TGCAGCGTGGAAGGACTAGAAGAGACCCAGTACTTC
CSVEGLEETQYF
>TRBV5-6|TRBJ1-5|.|.
TGTGCCAGCAGCTTAGGGGTGAAACAGCCCCAGCATTTT
CASSLGVKQPQHF
>TRBV19|TRBJ1-5|TRBD1|.
TGTGCCAGTAGGACAGGGGGGAGTAGCAATCAGCCCCAGCATTTT
CASRTGGSSNQPQHF
>TRBV6-6|TRBJ2-5|TRBD2|few
TGTGCCAGCAGTCAGGGACTAGCGGGATCTAGGGAGACCCAGTACTTC
CASSQGLAGSRETQYF
>TRBV5-5|TRBJ1-1|.|.
TGTGCCAGCAGGATGGGAGTGAACACTGAAGCTTTCTTT
CASRMGVNTEAFF
>TRBV25-1|TRBJ1-2|.|.
TGTGCCAGCAGCCGGGAGGGACGGAACTATGGCTACACCTTC
CASSREGRNYGYTF
>TRBV6-5|TRBJ2-7|TRBD2|.
TGTGCCAGCATTCGGACTAGCGGGACGCCCTACGAGCAGTACTTC
CASIRTSGTPYEQYF
>TRBV9|TRBJ2-1|.|.
TGTGCCAGCAGCGTAGAGTGGCAGGGCAATGAGCAGTTCTTC
CASSVEWQGNEQFF
>TRBV28|TRBJ2-2|TRBD1|.
TGTGCCAGCAGTCGGACAGGGAGCACCGGGGAGCTGTTTTTT
CASSRTGSTGELFF
>TRBV29-1|TRBJ1-3|TRBD1|once
TGCAGCGTGACCCGACAGGGAGAAGAACCGGAAAACACCATATATTTT
CSVTRQGEEPENTIYF
>TRBV3-1/TRBV3-2|TRBJ2-5|TRBD1|.
TGTGCCAGCAGCAACCGGGACAGAGGGGAGACCCAGTACTTC
CASSNRDRGETQYF
>TRBV7-2|TRBJ2-7|TRBD2|.
TGTGCCAGCAGCCCCTGGGGGACTAGCGGCCCCTACGAGCAGTACTTC
CASSPWGTSGPYEQYF
>TRBV7-9|TRBJ1-4|.|once
TGTGCCAGCAGCTTCGGGACTGAAAATGAAAAACTGTTTTTT
CASSFGTENEKLFF
>TRBV5-6|TRBJ2-7|.|.
TGTGCCAGCAGCTGGAGACTTGACTACGAGCAGTACTTC
CASSWRLDYEQYF
>TRBV30|TRBJ2-4|TRBD2|.
TGTGCCTGGGTCCATAGCGGGAGTGGCATTCAGTACTTC
CAWVHSGSGIQYF
>TRBV11-2|TRBJ1-2|TRBD1|.
TGTGCCAGCAGCTTAGAGGACAGGGGAAGCTATGGCTACACCTTC
CASSLEDRGSYGYTF
>TRBV15|TRBJ2-3|.|once
TGTGCCACCAGCAGAGATTTAGGCGGTACGCAGTATTTT
CATSRDLGGTQYF
>TRBV19|TRBJ1-2|.|.
TGTGCCAGTAGTATAGAGGCAGGGGCCCGATTGGATGGCTACACCTTC
CASSIEAGARLDGYTF
>TRBV19|TRBJ2-7|TRBD1|.
TGTGCCAGTAGTCCCCAGGGGGATCATATTCCCAACGAGCAGTACTTC
CASSPQGDHIPNEQYF
>TRBV7-9|TRBJ2-2|TRBD2|.
TGTGCCAGCAGCTTCAACGGGATAGCGGGAGGGGCCGGGGAGCTGTTTTTT
CASSFNGIAGGAGELFF
>TRBV7-8|TRBJ1-5|.|.
TGTGCCAGCAGCTTAGCGATGAGCCCGGTCCGGGATCAGCCCCAGCATTTT
CASSLAMSPVRDQPQHF
>TRBV12-3/TRBV12-4|TRBJ2-2|.|.
TGTGCCAGCAAAGACACGAACACCGGGGAGCTGTTTTTT
CASKDTNTGELFF
>TRBV10-1|TRBJ2-3|.|.
TGCGCCAGCAGTCTCGGACCGCTCTACCGCCTACGGGGGGATACGCAGTATTTT
CASSLGPLYRLRGDTQYF
>TRBV4-1|TRBJ2-2|.|.
TGCGCCAGCAGCCAAGAATTTCCTAGGAGCACCGGGGAGCTGTTTTTT
CASSQEFPRSTGELFF
>TRBV19|TRBJ1-2|.|once
TGTGCCAGTAGTCGGGATGTGGGGGCCACTCTTGGATATGGCTACACCTTC
CASSRDVGATLGYGYTF
>TRBV7-2|TRBJ2-3|TRBD2|.
TGTGCCAGCAGATATAGCGGGGAGGGTACGCAGTATTTT
CASRYSGEGTQYF
>TRBV7-8|TRBJ2-3|TRBD2|.
TGTGCCAGCAGCTTAGTGCGGGAGAGAACAGATACGCAGTATTTT
CASSLVRERTDTQYF
>TRBV12-5|TRBJ2-1|.|few
TGTGCTAGTGGGCCGGACTACCCCGATGAGCAGTTCTTC
CASGPDYPDEQFF
>TRBV27|TRBJ2-4|TRBD1|.
TGTGCCAGCAGTACCAGGGGGCTAGGGACCAAAAACATTCAGTACTTC
CASSTRGLGTKNIQYF
>TRBV7-9|TRBJ1-4|.|.
TGTGCCAGCAGCTCCAGGGCGGGGGGATCTAATGAAAAACTGTTTTTT
CASSSRAGGSNEKLFF
>TRBV2|TRBJ2-3|.|.
TGTGCCAGCAGTAAGACTAGAGGTACAGATACGCAGTATTTT
CASSKTRGTDTQYF
>TRBV27|TRBJ2-7|TRBD2|.
TGTGCCAGCAGGGCGCTAACTAGCGGAAGCTCCTACGAGCAGTACTTC
CASRALTSGSSYEQYF
>TRBV5-1|TRBJ1-3|TRBD1|.
TGCGCCAGCAGCCTTGGACAGGGAGGAACCCTTGGAAACACCATATATTTT
CASSLGQGGTLGNTIYF
>TRBV12-3/TRBV12-4|TRBJ1-1|.|.
TGTGCCAGCAGCCTGACAGGACCGGCTGAAGCTTTCTTT
CASSLTGPAEAFF
>TRBV6-2/TRBV6-3|TRBJ2-7|.|few
TGTGCCAGCAGTTACAAGGGGTCCTACGAGCAGTACTTC
CASSYKGSYEQYF
>TRBV6-5|TRBJ1-1|.|.
TGTGCCAGCAGTTACCAGGGGCTTGGCACTGAAGCTTTCTTT
CASSYQGLGTEAFF
>TRBV7-2|TRBJ1-1|TRBD1|few
TGTGCCAGCAGCTCAAGGACAGGGGGGCTCACTGAAGCTTTCTTT
CASSSRTGGLTEAFF
>TRBV11-2|TRBJ2-2|TRBD2|.
TGTGCCAGCAGCTCCTATACCGTAGCGGGGGCGAACACCGGGGAGCTGTTTTTT
CASSSYTVAGANTGELFF
>TRBV24-1|TRBJ2-1|.|.
TGTGCCACCAGTGTAGCGGAGGGCTCCTACAATGAGCAGTTCTTC
CATSVAEGSYNEQFF
>TRBV28|TRBJ2-7|.|.
TGTGCCAGCAGTTTATATCTGATATATAGTGTAGAGCAGTACTTC
CASSLYLIYSVEQYF
>TRBV18|TRBJ1-2|TRBD1|.
TGTGCCAGCTCACCAGTCTCGGAGGGGGACAGGGACTATGGCTACACCTTC
CASSPVSEGDRDYGYTF
>TRBV12-5|TRBJ1-5|TRBD1|.
TGTGCTAGTGGCCCCCGGACAGGGCTTCAGCCCCAGCATTTT
CASGPRTGLQPQHF
>TRBV6-6|TRBJ2-2|TRBD1|.
TGTGCCAGCAGTTGGGGACAGGGGAGCGGGGAGCTGTTTTTT
CASSWGQGSGELFF
>TRBV27|TRBJ1-2|TRBD1|.
TGTGCCAGCAGCCCTAGGACAGGTTGGAAAGGCTACACCTTC
CASSPRTGWKGYTF
>TRBV11-2|TRBJ1-2|TRBD1|.
TGTGCCAGCAGGTCGACCTCGGGACAGGGTCTTGGCTATGGCTACACCTTC
CASRSTSGQGLGYGYTF
>TRBV4-2|TRBJ2-2|TRBD2|.
TGTGCCAGCAGCCACGATGTGCCCGGGACTAGCGGATCCGGGGAGCTGTTTTTT
CASSHDVPGTSGSGELFF
>TRBV4-1|TRBJ2-3|TRBD2|.
TGCGCCAGCAGCCATTCTGCTAGCGGTACACTTTCAGATACGCAGTATTTT
CASSHSASGTLSDTQYF
>TRBV3-1/TRBV3-2|TRBJ2-5|.|.
TGTGCCAGCAGCCAAGTTTCCAGGGGCCAAGAGACCCAGTACTTC
CASSQVSRGQETQYF
>TRBV6-2/TRBV6-3|TRBJ1-2|.|.
TGTGCCAGCAGTCTAGTCCGCCACCCGGCTGGCTACACCTTC
CASSLVRHPAGYTF
>TRBV15|TRBJ2-6|.|.
TGTGCCACCAGCAGAGATAAAAGAGGGTATGGGGCCAACGTCCTGACTTTC
CATSRDKRGYGANVLTF
>TRBV4-3|TRBJ2-2|TRBD2|.
TGCGCCAGCAGCCAAGCTAGCGGGGGGACGACCGGGGAGCTGTTTTTT
CASSQASGGTTGELFF
>TRBV9|TRBJ2-5|.|.
TGTGCCAGCAGCCCCGGACAGCTCCAAGAGACCCAGTACTTC
CASSPGQLQETQYF